This TCR beta chain was documented in a study of blood T cell repertoires in COVID-19. The CDR3 spans 15 residues. Germline lookup yields CDR1 LGHNA and CDR2 YSLEER. Trimming removed 0 bases from V and 5 bases from J, with 13 bases in between. Assay used: immunoSEQ multiplex PCR; TCRdb lists only in-frame clones, some missing. The sample includes under 95,000 clones, roughly 85% of them seen just once. The sequence was obtained from a man in his sixties with acute or convalescent COVID-19. Sample: peripheral blood. V is TRBV4-3 and J is TRBJ1-2; D might be TRBD1 (5 bases). The chain's CDR3 is CASSQEVRARYGYTF. The CDR3 nucleotides are TGCGCCAGCAGCCAAGAAGTCAGGGCACGATATGGCTACACCTTC.